Listed below are T cell receptor beta chains from one sample, sequenced in a study of vaccination effects on CD4 cells after COVID-19. Their antigens remain unidentified. Assay: immunoSEQ multiplex PCR; the TCRdb copy retains only in-frame clones and omits some. The sample carries some 52,000 clones, roughly 73% recorded once. The sample was CD4+ T cells from PBMCs cultured with HCoV-OC43 spike peptides, taken before COVID-19 vaccination. The receptors were gathered from a human donor who received a COVID-19 vaccine. The CDR3 runs from the conserved cysteine through the conserved F or W. The D gene is left open where the match is weak. Not every row has a clone size; where given, it reads once, few, many or a size class.

d_gene	abundance	v_gene	j_gene	CDR3nt	CDR3aa
NA	NA	TRBV19	TRBJ2-3	TGTGCCAGTAGTATTAGTCTTGGGGGGCGGACAGATACGCAGTATTTT	CASSISLGGRTDTQYF
NA	NA	TRBV10-2	TRBJ1-5	TGCGCCAGCAGTGGGGGTTTAAATCAGCCCCAGCATTTT	CASSGGLNQPQHF
TRBD1	NA	TRBV19	TRBJ2-1	TGTGCCAGTAGTGCGACAGGGGGCTACAATGAGCAGTTCTTC	CASSATGGYNEQFF
NA	NA	TRBV11-1	TRBJ1-3	TGTGCCAGCAGCCTGACCTCAGATGGAAACACCATATATTTT	CASSLTSDGNTIYF
NA	NA	TRBV9	TRBJ2-5	TGTGCCAGCAGCGTACGTTCAGGTCTCGAGACCCAGTACTTC	CASSVRSGLETQYF
NA	few	TRBV20-1	TRBJ1-6	TGCAGTGGCAGGAATTCACCCCTCCACTTT	CSGRNSPLHF
NA	NA	TRBV7-9	TRBJ1-5	TGTGCCAGCAGCTTAAGTCCGGATAGCAATCAGCCCCAGCATTTT	CASSLSPDSNQPQHF
NA	NA	TRBV4-1	TRBJ1-2	TGCGCCAGCAGCCACGAAACCGGCCCCAAAAGCTTC	CASSHETGPKSF
TRBD2	once	TRBV19	TRBJ2-2	TGTGCCAGTAGTGCCGGGACTAGCTTTGGCGGGGAGCTGTTTTTT	CASSAGTSFGGELFF
NA	NA	TRBV4-2	TRBJ1-1	TGTGCCAGCAGCCAAGTAACTCCTGGGAGGGGGAAGACTGAAGCTTTCTTT	CASSQVTPGRGKTEAFF
NA	NA	TRBV2	TRBJ2-3	TGTGCCAGCAGTGGAAGGGCGGGGCGGGTCTCTTCACCTCATACGCAGTATTTT	CASSGRAGRVSSPHTQYF
TRBD1	NA	TRBV3-1/TRBV3-2	TRBJ2-4	TGTGCCAGCAGCCAAGATAGGGGGCACATTCAGTACTTC	CASSQDRGHIQYF
TRBD1	NA	TRBV9	TRBJ2-3	TGTGCCAGCAGCGTAGGACAGGGGGTACCTAGCACAGATACGCAGTATTTT	CASSVGQGVPSTDTQYF
TRBD1	NA	TRBV6-1	TRBJ1-1	TGTGCCAGCAGTGAGCTTAGGGGGCAGGCTGAAGCTTTCTTT	CASSELRGQAEAFF
NA	few	TRBV7-8	TRBJ1-4	TGTGCCAGCAGCCTCACACTCTCAACTAATGAAAAACTGTTTTTT	CASSLTLSTNEKLFF
NA	NA	TRBV6-5	TRBJ2-5	TGTGCCAGCAGTTATTCTGGAGGGGTGGAGACCCAGTACTTC	CASSYSGGVETQYF
NA	NA	TRBV12-5	TRBJ1-3	TGTGCTAGTGGTTTGGTAAATCCGGGAATTTCGGGAAACACCATATATTTT	CASGLVNPGISGNTIYF
NA	NA	TRBV5-8	TRBJ1-1	TGTGCCAGCCCTACCAGTTACTTGACAGTAGAGGACACTGAAGCTTTCTTT	CASPTSYLTVEDTEAFF
NA	NA	TRBV29-1	TRBJ1-2	TGCAGCGTCCAACCAGGACAGAGTAACTATGGCTACACCTTC	CSVQPGQSNYGYTF
NA	NA	TRBV2	TRBJ1-1	TGTGCCAGCAGTTTTAACACTGAAGCTTTCTTT	CASSFNTEAFF
TRBD1	NA	TRBV5-1	TRBJ2-1	TGCGCCAGCAGTATGGCGGACAGGGTATACAATGAGCAGTTCTTC	CASSMADRVYNEQFF
NA	NA	TRBV27	TRBJ1-2	TGTGCCAGCAGTTTATACACCCGTGGGGGACACTATGGCTACACCTTC	CASSLYTRGGHYGYTF
NA	NA	TRBV7-2	TRBJ1-6	TGTGCCAGCAGACAAGGGGTTTCACCCCTCCACTTT	CASRQGVSPLHF
TRBD1	few	TRBV10-1	TRBJ1-1	TGCGCCAGCAGAAAGGACAGGGAGAACACTGAAGCTTTCTTT	CASRKDRENTEAFF
NA	NA	TRBV3-1/TRBV3-2	TRBJ2-1	TGTGCCAGCAGCCCCCCACCTATCGGCAGGGAGCAGTTCTTC	CASSPPPIGREQFF